A single sample gave rise to the 18 T cell receptor beta chains below, sequenced in a study of cytomegalovirus exposure and HLA in healthy donors. PCR used 60 Vbeta primers and 13 Jbeta primers. Generated by immunoSEQ multiplex PCR, the TCRdb table keeps only in-frame clones and is missing some. This table holds about 140,000 clones. Sequenced input: PBMCs. Every receptor here comes from a man aged 35 to 55 in good health and CMV-seronegative.

The DNA of the CDR3 is TGTGCCAGCAGTGAAGCTTCAGGGATCTATGGCTACACCTTC. Its protein product is CASSEASGIYGYTF. This chain links TRBV6-1 with TRBJ1-2; D is possibly TRBD1 (5 bases). The CDR3 totals 14 residues. Germline V gene lookup returns CDR1 MNHNS and CDR2 SASEGT. The V end was cut by 0 bases, the J end by 4 bases, with 9 bases between.

The chain employs TRBV5-4 and TRBJ2-6; 9 bases map to TRBD2. V was pared by 1 base and J by 2 bases, with 4 bases of the junction left unmatched. The germline V gene encodes CDR1 SGHNT and CDR2 YYREEE (reference sequence). This CDR3 is built from 17 residues. The chain's CDR3 is CASSLRRGGAGANVLTF. The CDR3 coding sequence is TGTGCCAGCAGCTTGCGGCGCGGGGGGGCTGGGGCCAACGTCCTGACTTTC.

The chain carries TRBV7-3 and TRBJ2-1; 7 bases map to TRBD2. The CDR3 is 15 amino acids. The trim removed 3 bases at V and 5 bases at J, leaving 7 bases unmatched. Germline CDR1 reads SGHTA; CDR2 reads FQGTGA. CDR3 in amino acids: CASSFVSGENNEQFF. For the CDR3, the DNA is TGTGCCAGCAGCTTTGTAAGCGGGGAAAACAATGAGCAGTTCTTC.

The gene calls are TRBV7-9 and TRBJ1-1; D unresolved. The germline CDR1 and CDR2 sequences are SEHNR and FQNEAQ (reference sequence). CDR3 size: 13 residues. Trimming cost V 2 bases and J 4 bases, with 8 bases left between them. The CDR3 is CASSLSSTTEAFF. The CDR3 bases are TGTGCCAGCAGCTTATCCAGTACCACTGAAGCTTTCTTT.

V gene TRBV7-6 combines with J gene TRBJ1-1, with 7 positions matching TRBD1. The CDR3 loop spans 15 amino acids. The V gene's germline CDR1 is SGHVS and CDR2 FNYEAQ. V dropped 0 bases and J dropped 4; count of bases not matched to a gene: 5. CDR3 sequence: CASSLADRESTEAFF. As DNA, the CDR3 is TGTGCCAGCAGCTTAGCCGACAGGGAAAGCACTGAAGCTTTCTTT.

This chain connects TRBV4-2 to TRBJ1-1; tentative D call: TRBD1 (5 bases). Trimming cost V 0 bases and J 0 bases, with 8 bases left between them. Germline CDR1 reads LGHNA; CDR2 reads YNFKEQ. This CDR3 comprises 15 residues. In DNA, the CDR3 is TGTGCCAGCAGCCAAGACAGGACACTGAACACTGAAGCTTTCTTT. The encoded protein is CASSQDRTLNTEAFF.

Turning to this clone: Other DNA sequences in the sample encode the same CDR3. The chain employs TRBV5-6 and TRBJ2-7; a possible D gene is TRBD1 (6 bases). The CDR3 spans 12 residues. The germline CDR1 and CDR2 sequences are SGHDT and YYEEEE. Trimming removed 3 bases at V and 4 bases at J, with 8 bases between. This CDR3 is CASSSRGYEQYF. The CDR3 DNA sequence: TGTGCCAGCAGCTCCAGGGGTTACGAGCAGTACTTC. Using reference TRBV5-6 and TRBJ2-7 for the parts outside the CDR3, the full variable domain is DAGVTQSPTHLIKTRGQQVTLRCSPKSGHDTVSWYQQALGQGPQFIFQYYEEEERQRGNFPDRFSGHQFPNYSSELNVNALLLGDSALYLCASSSRGYEQYFGPGTRLTVT.

The chain employs TRBV7-8 and TRBJ1-2; the match to TRBD1 covers 10 bases. J was trimmed by 8 bases and V by 3 bases; bases with no gene match: 3. The germline gives CDR1 SGHVS, CDR2 FQNEAQ. The CDR3 sequence is 13 residues long. CDR3 amino acids: CASSLGTGVGYTF. The DNA for the CDR3 is TGTGCCAGCAGCTTGGGGACAGGGGTCGGCTACACCTTC.

The chain couples TRBV7-9 to TRBJ2-7; D possibly corresponds to TRBD1 (6 bases). Germline V gene data show CDR1 as SEHNR and CDR2 as FQNEAQ (reference sequence). Trimming left V 5 bases short and J 2 bases short, with 10 bases between. The CDR3 is 13 residues long. CDR3 nucleotide sequence: TGTGCCAGCAGCCTCCCAGGGGCCTACGAGCAGTACTTC. Residues: CASSLPGAYEQYF.

The rearrangement uses TRBV19 and TRBJ1-1; D possibly corresponds to TRBD1 (5 bases). Germline V gene sequence: CDR1 LNHDA, CDR2 SQIVND (reference sequence). CDR3 size: 15 residues. The V end lost 2 bases, the J end lost 0 bases, and 10 bases lay between the germline ends. CDR3 in DNA: TGTGCCAGTAGTATAAGGGGCGAAATGAACACTGAAGCTTTCTTT. This encodes CASSIRGEMNTEAFF.

The chain employs TRBV7-9 and TRBJ2-3; the match to TRBD2 covers 9 bases. The CDR3 is made up of 18 amino acids. Trimming at V came to 2 bases and at J to 5 bases, leaving 14 bases not matched to a gene. CDR1 is SEHNR and CDR2 is FQNEAQ in the germline V gene (reference sequence). The chain's CDR3 is CASSLNGGLAGFKDTQYF. The CDR3 DNA reads TGTGCCAGCAGCTTAAACGGTGGCCTAGCGGGGTTCAAAGATACGCAGTATTTT.

The gene calls are TRBV11-2 and TRBJ2-7; 9 nucleotides align to TRBD2. Looked up from germline, CDR1 is SGHAT and CDR2 is FQNNGV. The CDR3 consists of 13 residues. V shed 2 bases and J 4 bases; nucleotides not matched to a gene: 0. The CDR3: CASSLLAGYEQYF. CDR3 coding DNA: TGTGCCAGCAGCTTACTAGCGGGGTACGAGCAGTACTTC.

The genes are TRBV5-6 and TRBJ2-7; TRBD1 matches 11 bases. Germline CDR1 is SGHDT and CDR2 is YYEEEE. CDR3 size: 18 residues. The V gene end was trimmed by 3 bases and the J gene end by 3 bases; junction bases not matched to a gene: 14. The CDR3 here is CASSSQGQGAIAYYEQYF. The CDR3, as DNA: TGTGCCAGCAGCTCACAAGGACAGGGGGCAATAGCCTACTACGAGCAGTACTTC.

The V and J genes are TRBV27 and TRBJ2-3; 7 positions agree with TRBD2. The CDR3 has 13 residues. Looked up from germline, CDR1 is MNHEY and CDR2 is SMNVEV (reference sequence). V trimming: 5 bases; J trimming: 8 bases; junction bases outside the gene matches: 7. CDR3 in DNA: TGTGCCAGCAGTACGACTAGCAGAGCTACGCAGTATTTT. Protein: CASSTTSRATQYF.

The J gene is TRBJ2-2, the V gene TRBV5-1; 7 bases agree with TRBD1. Germline V gene lookup returns CDR1 SGHRS and CDR2 YFSETQ. The CDR3 consists of 17 residues. Losses at the gene ends were 2 bases for V and 0 bases for J; bases not matched to a gene: 7. CDR3 sequence: CASSLGPGQSNTGELFF. DNA for the CDR3: TGCGCCAGCAGCTTAGGACCGGGACAGTCGAACACCGGGGAGCTGTTTTTT.

The chain joins TRBV10-1 to TRBJ1-4, with D perhaps TRBD1 (6 bases). The V gene lost 4 bases and the J gene lost 0 bases, with 24 bases spanning the gap. Germline CDR1 is WNHNN and CDR2 is SYGVQD (reference sequence). The CDR3 sequence is 20 residues long. CDR3 DNA sequence: TGCGCCAGCAGTGGGAAACCGGGGTGGGGGGGGGCCTCAACTAATGAAAAACTGTTTTTT. This sequence encodes CASSGKPGWGGASTNEKLFF.

The chain couples TRBV6-5 to TRBJ1-2; 7 bases agree with TRBD1. With 6 bases clipped from V and 7 bases from J, the junction kept 8 bases outside the gene matches. This CDR3 has 13 amino acids. CDR1 is MNHEY, CDR2 SVGAGI, per germline. CDR3 sequence reads: CASRQGSYSGYTF. In nucleotides, the CDR3 is TGTGCCAGCAGACAGGGGTCCTATAGTGGCTACACCTTC.

The genes are TRBV4-3 and TRBJ1-1; tentatively, D is TRBD1 (5 bases). Trimming removed 5 bases at V and 5 bases at J, with 21 bases between. The CDR3 length is 16 residues. Germline CDR1 reads LGHNA; CDR2 reads YSLEER. This chain's CDR3 is CASSDWGDGAGTEAFF. The CDR3 region has the DNA TGCGCCAGCAGCGACTGGGGGGATGGAGCAGGGACTGAAGCTTTCTTT.